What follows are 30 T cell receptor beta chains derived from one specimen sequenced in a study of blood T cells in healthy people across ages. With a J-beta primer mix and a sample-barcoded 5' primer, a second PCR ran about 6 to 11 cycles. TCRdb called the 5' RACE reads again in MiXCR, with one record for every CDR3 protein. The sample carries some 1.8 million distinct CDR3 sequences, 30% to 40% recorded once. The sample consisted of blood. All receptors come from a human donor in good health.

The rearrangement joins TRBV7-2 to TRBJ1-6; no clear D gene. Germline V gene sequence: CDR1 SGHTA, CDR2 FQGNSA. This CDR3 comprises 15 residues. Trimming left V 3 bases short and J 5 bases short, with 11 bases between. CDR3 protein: CASSLMNLDNSPLHF. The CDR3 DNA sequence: TGTGCCAGCAGCTTGATGAATCTCGATAATTCACCCCTCCACTTT.

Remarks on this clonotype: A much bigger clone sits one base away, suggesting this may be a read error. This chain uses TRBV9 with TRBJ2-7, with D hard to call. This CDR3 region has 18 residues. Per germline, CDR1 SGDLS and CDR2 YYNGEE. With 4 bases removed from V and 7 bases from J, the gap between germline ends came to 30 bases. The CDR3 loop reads CASSTSNPDHIPYNEQYF. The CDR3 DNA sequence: TGTGCCAGCAGCACCTCGAATCCAGACCACATCCCCTACAATGAGCAGTACTTC.

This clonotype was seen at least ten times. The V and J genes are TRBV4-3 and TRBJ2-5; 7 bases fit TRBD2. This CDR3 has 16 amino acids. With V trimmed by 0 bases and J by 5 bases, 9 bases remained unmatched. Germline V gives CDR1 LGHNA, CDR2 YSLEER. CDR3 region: CASSQEPLGGGETQYF. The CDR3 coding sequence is TGCGCCAGCAGCCAAGAGCCCCTGGGCGGGGGTGAGACCCAGTACTTC.

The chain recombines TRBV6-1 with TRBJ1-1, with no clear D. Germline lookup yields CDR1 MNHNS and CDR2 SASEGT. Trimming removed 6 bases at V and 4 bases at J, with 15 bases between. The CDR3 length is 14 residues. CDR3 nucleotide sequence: TGTGCCAGCAGATTGGTGGAAGGGCGCACTGAAGCTTTCTTT. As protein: CASRLVEGRTEAFF.

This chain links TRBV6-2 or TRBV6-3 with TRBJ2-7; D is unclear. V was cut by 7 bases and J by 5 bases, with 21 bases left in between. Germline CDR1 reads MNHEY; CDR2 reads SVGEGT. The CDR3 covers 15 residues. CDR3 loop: CASNPGYALLDEQYF. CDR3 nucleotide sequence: TGTGCCAGCAACCCCGGGTATGCCCTTCTGGACGAGCAGTACTTC.

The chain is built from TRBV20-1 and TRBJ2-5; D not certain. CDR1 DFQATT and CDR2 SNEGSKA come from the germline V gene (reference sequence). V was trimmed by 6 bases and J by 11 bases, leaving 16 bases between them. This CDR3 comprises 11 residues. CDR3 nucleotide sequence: TGCAGTGCCCCAAAGGGAAATGAGCAGTACTTC. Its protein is CSAPKGNEQYF.

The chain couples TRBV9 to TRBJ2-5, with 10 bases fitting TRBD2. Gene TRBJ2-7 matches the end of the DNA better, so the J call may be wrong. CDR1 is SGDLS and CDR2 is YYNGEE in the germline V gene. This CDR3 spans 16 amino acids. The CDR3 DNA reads TGTGCCAGCAGCGTAGCAGGAGCGGGGGGGCTCTACGAGCAGTACTTC. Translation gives CASSVAGAGGLYEQYF.

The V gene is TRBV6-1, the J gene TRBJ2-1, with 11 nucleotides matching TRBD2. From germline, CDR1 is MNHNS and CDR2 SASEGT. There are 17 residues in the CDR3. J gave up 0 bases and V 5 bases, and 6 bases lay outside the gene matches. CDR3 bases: TGTGCCAGCAGTCGGCTAGCGGGGGGTAGCTCCTACAATGAGCAGTTCTTC. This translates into CASSRLAGGSSYNEQFF.

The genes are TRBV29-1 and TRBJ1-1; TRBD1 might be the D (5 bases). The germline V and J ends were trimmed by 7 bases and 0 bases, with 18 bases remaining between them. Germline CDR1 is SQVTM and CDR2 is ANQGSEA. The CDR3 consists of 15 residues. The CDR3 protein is CSGHRDGHMNTEAFF. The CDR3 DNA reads TGCAGCGGCCACCGGGACGGCCACATGAACACTGAAGCTTTCTTT.

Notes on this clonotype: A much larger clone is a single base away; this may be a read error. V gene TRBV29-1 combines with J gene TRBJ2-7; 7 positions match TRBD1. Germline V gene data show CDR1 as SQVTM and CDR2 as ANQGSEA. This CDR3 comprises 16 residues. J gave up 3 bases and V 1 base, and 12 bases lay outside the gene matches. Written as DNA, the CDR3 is TGCAGCGTTGAAGTAGTGAACAGGGGAGCCTTCTACGAGCAGTACTTC. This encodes CSVEVVNRGAFYEQYF.

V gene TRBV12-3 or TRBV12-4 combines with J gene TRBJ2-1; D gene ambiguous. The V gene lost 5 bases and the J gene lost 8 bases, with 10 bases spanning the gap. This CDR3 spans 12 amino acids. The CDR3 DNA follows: TGTGCCAGCAGTGCCCAAGGGCATGAGCAGTTCTTC. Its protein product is CASSAQGHEQFF.

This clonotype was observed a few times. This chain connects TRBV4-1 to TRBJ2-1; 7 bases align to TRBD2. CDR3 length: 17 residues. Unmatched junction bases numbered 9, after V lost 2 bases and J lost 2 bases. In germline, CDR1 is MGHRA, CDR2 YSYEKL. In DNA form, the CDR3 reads TGCGCCAGCAGCCAACTCCTGGGAGGGTCCGCCTACAATGAGCAGTTCTTC. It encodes CASSQLLGGSAYNEQFF.

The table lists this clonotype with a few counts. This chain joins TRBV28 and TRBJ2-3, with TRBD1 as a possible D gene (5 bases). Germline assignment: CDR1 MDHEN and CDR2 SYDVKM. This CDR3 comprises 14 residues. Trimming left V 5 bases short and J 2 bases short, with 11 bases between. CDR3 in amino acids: CASSVSRVTDTQYF. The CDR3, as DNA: TGTGCCAGCAGTGTGAGCAGGGTCACAGATACGCAGTATTTT.

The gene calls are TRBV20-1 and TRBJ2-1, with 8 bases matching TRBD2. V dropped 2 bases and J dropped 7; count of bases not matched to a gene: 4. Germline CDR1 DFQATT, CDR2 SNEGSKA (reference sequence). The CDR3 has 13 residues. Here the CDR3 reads CSARTGGKNEQFF. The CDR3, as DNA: TGCAGTGCTAGAACGGGGGGGAAAAATGAGCAGTTCTTC.

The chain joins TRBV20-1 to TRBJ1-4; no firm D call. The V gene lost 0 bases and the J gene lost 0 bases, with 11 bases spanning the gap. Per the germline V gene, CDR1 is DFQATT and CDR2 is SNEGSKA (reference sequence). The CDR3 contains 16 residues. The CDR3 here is CSARDSFSATNEKLFF. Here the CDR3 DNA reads TGCAGTGCTAGAGATTCATTTTCGGCAACTAATGAAAAACTGTTTTTT.

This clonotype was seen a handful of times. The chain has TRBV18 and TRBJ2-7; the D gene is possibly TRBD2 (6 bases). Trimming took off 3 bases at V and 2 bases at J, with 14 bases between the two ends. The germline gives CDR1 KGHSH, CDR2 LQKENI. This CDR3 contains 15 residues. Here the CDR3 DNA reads TGTGCCAGCTCACCGATTCTCCGGGAGACCTACGAGCAGTACTTC. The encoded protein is CASSPILRETYEQYF.

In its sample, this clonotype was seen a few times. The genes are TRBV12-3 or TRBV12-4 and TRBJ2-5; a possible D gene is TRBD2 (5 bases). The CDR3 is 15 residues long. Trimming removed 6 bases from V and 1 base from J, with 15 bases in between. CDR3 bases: TGTGCCAGCAGCCCCATCGAAGCGGTCCAAGAGACCCAGTACTTC. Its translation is CASSPIEAVQETQYF.

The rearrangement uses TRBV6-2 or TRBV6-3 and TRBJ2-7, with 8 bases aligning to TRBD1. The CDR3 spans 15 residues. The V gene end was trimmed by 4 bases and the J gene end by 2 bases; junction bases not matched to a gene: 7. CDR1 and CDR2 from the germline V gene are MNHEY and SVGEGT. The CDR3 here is CASSSWTGQAYEQYF. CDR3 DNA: TGTGCCAGCAGTTCCTGGACAGGGCAAGCCTACGAGCAGTACTTC.

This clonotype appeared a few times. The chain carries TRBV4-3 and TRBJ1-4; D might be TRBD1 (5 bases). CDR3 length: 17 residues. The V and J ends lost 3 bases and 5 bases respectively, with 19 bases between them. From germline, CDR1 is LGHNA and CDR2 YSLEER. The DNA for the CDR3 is TGCGCCAGCAGCCAGGGACTGTCGACATTCCTAAATGAAAAACTGTTTTTT. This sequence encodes CASSQGLSTFLNEKLFF.

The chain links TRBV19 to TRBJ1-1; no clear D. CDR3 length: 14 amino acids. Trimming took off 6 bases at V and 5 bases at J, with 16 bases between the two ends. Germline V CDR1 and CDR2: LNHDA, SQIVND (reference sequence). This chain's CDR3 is CASSRGQVGTEAFF. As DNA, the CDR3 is TGTGCCAGTAGCAGAGGGCAGGTGGGAACTGAAGCTTTCTTT. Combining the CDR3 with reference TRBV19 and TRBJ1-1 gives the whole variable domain DGGITQSPKYLFRKEGQNVTLSCEQNLNHDAMYWYRQDPGQGLRLIYYSQIVNDFQKGDIAEGYSVSREKKESFPLTVTSAQKNPTAFYLCASSRGQVGTEAFFGQGTRLTVV.

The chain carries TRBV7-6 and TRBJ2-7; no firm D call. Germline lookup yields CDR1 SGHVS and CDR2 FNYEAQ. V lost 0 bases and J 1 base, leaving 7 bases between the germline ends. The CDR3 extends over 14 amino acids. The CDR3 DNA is TGTGCCAGCAGCTTAGCACTCGATTCCTACGAGCAGTACTTC. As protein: CASSLALDSYEQYF.

Written as DNA, the CDR3 is TGTGCCGCACGACAGGGGTGGAATGAAAAACTGTTTTTT. Protein product: CAARQGWNEKLFF. V and J are TRBV10-3 and TRBJ1-4; the match to TRBD1 covers 8 bases. The CDR3 is 13 residues long. CDR1 ENHRY and CDR2 SYGVKD come from the germline V gene. The ends lost 11 bases at V and 5 bases at J; junction bases unmatched: 7.

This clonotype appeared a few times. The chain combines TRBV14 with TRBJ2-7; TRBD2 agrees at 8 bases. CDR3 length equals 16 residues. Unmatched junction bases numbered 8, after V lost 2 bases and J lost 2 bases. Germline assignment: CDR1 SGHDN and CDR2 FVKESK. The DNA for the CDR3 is TGTGCCAGCAGCCAATGGGGCGGGGGGAACCCCTACGAGCAGTACTTC. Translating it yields CASSQWGGGNPYEQYF.

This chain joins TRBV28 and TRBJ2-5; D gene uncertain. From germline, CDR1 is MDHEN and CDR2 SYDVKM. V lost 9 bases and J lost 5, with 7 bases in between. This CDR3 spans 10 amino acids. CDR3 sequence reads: CASYLETQYF. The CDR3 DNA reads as TGTGCCAGTTACCTGGAGACCCAGTACTTC.

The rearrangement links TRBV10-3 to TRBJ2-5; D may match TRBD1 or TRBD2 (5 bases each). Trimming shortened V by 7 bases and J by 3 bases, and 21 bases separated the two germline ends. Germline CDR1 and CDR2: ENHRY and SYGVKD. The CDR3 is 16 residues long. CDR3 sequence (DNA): TGTGCCATCAATGATTTGGGCCAGGGAGAGGAAGAGACCCAGTACTTC. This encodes CAINDLGQGEEETQYF.

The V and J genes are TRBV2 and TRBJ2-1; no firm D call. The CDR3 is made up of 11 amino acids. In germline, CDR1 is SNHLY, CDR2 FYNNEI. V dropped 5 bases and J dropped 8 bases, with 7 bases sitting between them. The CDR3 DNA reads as TGTGCCAGCAGTACACTTGATGAGCAGTTCTTC. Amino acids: CASSTLDEQFF.

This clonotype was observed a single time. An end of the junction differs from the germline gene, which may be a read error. The CDR3: CASSLVPGSTDTRYF. DNA of the CDR3: TGCGCCAGCAGCTTGGTTCCAGGGAGCACAGATACGCGGTATTTT. V and J are TRBV5-1 and TRBJ2-3; D might be TRBD1 or TRBD2, each matching 5 bases. CDR3 length: 15 residues. Germline V gene data show CDR1 as SGHRS and CDR2 as YFSETQ.

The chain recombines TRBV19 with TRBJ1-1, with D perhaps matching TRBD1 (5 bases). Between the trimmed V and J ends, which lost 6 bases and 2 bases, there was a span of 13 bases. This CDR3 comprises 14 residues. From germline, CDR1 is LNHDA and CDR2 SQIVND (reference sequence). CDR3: CASRARDLNTEAFF. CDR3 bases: TGTGCCAGTAGGGCCCGGGACCTAAACACTGAAGCTTTCTTT.

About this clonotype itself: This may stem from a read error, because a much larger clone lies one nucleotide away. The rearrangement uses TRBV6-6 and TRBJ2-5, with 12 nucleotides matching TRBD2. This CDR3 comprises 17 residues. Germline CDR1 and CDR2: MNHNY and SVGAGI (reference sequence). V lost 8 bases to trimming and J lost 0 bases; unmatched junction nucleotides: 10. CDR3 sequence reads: CASARGLAGGNQETQYF. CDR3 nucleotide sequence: TGTGCCAGCGCCAGGGGGCTAGCGGGGGGGAACCAAGAGACCCAGTACTTC.

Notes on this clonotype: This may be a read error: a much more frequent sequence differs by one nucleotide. CDR3 residues: CSVVTYEQYF. DNA of the CDR3: TGCAGCGTTGTTACCTACGAGCAGTACTTC. The chain uses TRBV29-1 and TRBJ2-4; D is unclear. The end of the DNA fits TRBJ2-7 better, so the J call may be wrong. The CDR3 length is 10 residues. The germline V gene encodes CDR1 SQVTM and CDR2 ANQGSEA.